This T cell receptor (beta chain) came from a study of cytomegalovirus exposure and HLA in healthy donors. The germline V gene has CDR1 SGHDN and CDR2 FVKESK. The CDR3 spans 14 residues. Trimming pared 1 base from V and 11 bases from J, leaving 17 bases between. Primers included in the PCR were 60 Vbeta and 13 Jbeta primers. Profiled with immunoSEQ multiplex PCR; TCRdb holds only in-frame clones, not every one. The sample has roughly 150,000 clones, around two thirds seen once. V and J are TRBV14 and TRBJ1-1, with D uncertain. The sequence was obtained from a man aged 25 to 45 in good health and CMV-seropositive. The specimen sequenced was PBMCs. CDR3 amino acids: CASSQAARPDEAFF. The CDR3 region has the DNA TGTGCCAGCAGCCAAGCCGCGAGGCCCGATGAGGCTTTCTTT.